A selection of T cell receptor beta chains follows, all from one sample in a study of CD8 T cells in ankylosing spondylitis. Using its own MiXCR run on the 5' RACE reads, TCRdb lists one record per CDR3 protein. In the table there are approximately 100,000 distinct CDR3 sequences, less than 25% of which are singletons. What was sequenced was synovial fluid, either unsorted or a sorted T cell fraction (not recorded which). These receptors originate from a male donor with ankylosing spondylitis. Each CDR3 is given with its conserved first and last residue. Fields, in order: D gene, clone size, V gene, CDR3 protein. A D gene is named only where the DNA matches it firmly. Clone size is given for some rows only: seen once, a few or many times, or a class if the clone is expanded.

d_call: TRBD1; clone_size: NA; v_call: TRBV6-1; cdr3_aa: CASSRQGLNQPQHF
d_call: TRBD2; clone_size: NA; v_call: TRBV10-3; cdr3_aa: CASGLAGDSDTQYF
d_call: NA; clone_size: few; v_call: TRBV5-6; cdr3_aa: CASSLVHGGQPQHF
d_call: TRBD2; clone_size: few; v_call: TRBV5-1; cdr3_aa: CASTLAGPNTGELFF
d_call: NA; clone_size: NA; v_call: TRBV5-1; cdr3_aa: CASSLQDISYNSPLHF
d_call: TRBD2; clone_size: few; v_call: TRBV20-1; cdr3_aa: CSTYSGNSYNEQFF
d_call: TRBD2; clone_size: NA; v_call: TRBV10-1; cdr3_aa: CASSELAGARTGELFF
d_call: NA; clone_size: NA; v_call: TRBV29-1; cdr3_aa: CSVDVWRQPQHF
d_call: TRBD2; clone_size: many; v_call: TRBV7-9; cdr3_aa: CASSLVASGTGANVLTF
d_call: NA; clone_size: NA; v_call: TRBV29-1; cdr3_aa: CSVTRTGETQYF
d_call: TRBD2; clone_size: many; v_call: TRBV20-1; cdr3_aa: CSARSAREGEQFF
d_call: TRBD2; clone_size: NA; v_call: TRBV6-1; cdr3_aa: CVSSEFTSGNNEQFF
d_call: NA; clone_size: few; v_call: TRBV6-1; cdr3_aa: CASSEAYHRTAKKEYNEQFF
d_call: NA; clone_size: NA; v_call: TRBV7-2; cdr3_aa: CASSLGRLGRGDGYTF
d_call: NA; clone_size: NA; v_call: TRBV30; cdr3_aa: CAWSGQSGTEAFF